This TCR beta chain was captured in a study of T cells in localized non-small cell lung cancer (dated by TCRdb to 2018 to 2021). Concerning the study at large: The study examined T cell repertoires in roughly 240 patients with early-stage NSCLC and compared tumors with uninvolved tumor-adjacent lungs. The cohort comprised around 250 treatment-naïve NSCLC patients with resected, localized lung tumors. Of the NSCLC patients, 120 to 150 were male and around 99 were female, and the mean age was about 69 years. Results and caveats for the whole study, not just this receptor: Because the study design was exploratory, TCR variables were selected using unadjusted p-values without false-discovery rate correction. Multi-region tumor sequencing was not performed, so intratumor heterogeneity could not be excluded. Uninvolved tumor-adjacent lung showed the highest T cell clonality, higher than tumor, which suggests more focused antigenic responses in the uninvolved tumor-adjacent lung. A median of about 61 of the top 100 tumor clones turned up in the paired uninvolved adjacent lung, and 28 of those clones also ranked among the top 100 of that same adjacent lung. Longer overall survival was associated with higher T cell density in blood, whereas shorter survival was associated with higher clonality in adjacent lung.

About this clone itself: Its antigen remains unidentified. Base qualities are not provided; no much larger clone lies one nucleotide away.

The CDR1 and CDR2 encoded by the germline V gene are MDHEN and SYDVKM. The CDR3 sequence holds 14 residues, the cysteine and phenylalanine included. Only CDR3 DNA is held: 42 bases, read in frame from base 1. V loses 7 bases, J loses 9 bases, and the germline ends lie 19 bases apart. At diagnosis, tumor, uninvolved tumor-adjacent lung and peripheral blood were collected and then preserved as a mix of FFPE and fresh-frozen material. Blood samples were analyzed as peripheral blood mononuclear cells for TCR repertoire profiling. The immunoSEQ Assay was used to sequence TCR beta CDR3 regions from DNA. The authors processed their data as follows. To compute T cell density, TCR beta template counts were normalized to usable DNA, which was estimated by amplifying housekeeping genes. The preseqR package was used to estimate richness by extrapolating to 400,000 templates for PBMC samples and to 120,000 templates for tissue samples. Clonality was defined by subtracting Pielou's evenness from one. Differential abundance testing on productive amino-acid clonotypes, with a minimum total count of 5 and an alpha of 0.1, was used to identify tissue-enriched TCRs. The Jaccard Index and the Morisita Overlap Index were used to measure how much the repertoires overlapped between compartments. TCR beta CDR3s were clustered by GLIPH together with public tetramer-defined viral CDR3s, and at least three viral sequences plus V-gene enrichment were required for viral motifs. TCRdb limited this immuneACCESS table to in-frame rearrangements with V and J called. A share of clones is missing; checked studies link under half to unresolved V genes, and the rest is unexplained. Clone size and the V and J calls come from that table; the DNA yielded D and trimming. Present in this sample are roughly 34,000 clones, 86% of which were seen just once. The leading ten clones occupy roughly 4.2% of the sample.

The sequence came from a male donor aged 60 or over with stage III lung adenocarcinoma. The sequencing used peripheral blood, collected before any cancer treatment. The chain couples TRBV28 to TRBJ2-1; D gene: possibly TRBD1, on 6 matching bases. The DNA sequence is as follows: TGTGCCAGCATCTTGAGTGCAGGGGCCAGTGAGCAGTTCTTC. Protein translation: CASILSAGASEQFF.